This is a list of T cell receptor beta chains from one sample in a study of cytomegalovirus exposure and HLA in healthy donors. Sequencing used immunoSEQ multiplex PCR; TCRdb keeps in-frame clones, though not all of them. This sample has 55,000 to 75,000 clones, with 55% to 75% found just once. The sample comprised PBMCs. Receptors were obtained from a man between 40 and 49 years old in good health and CMV-seropositive. CDR3s include the opening cysteine and the closing phenylalanine or tryptophan. Each record gives: D gene, J gene, clone size, V gene, CDR3 DNA, CDR3 protein. D genes are given only for firm matches. The size entry is marked missing in some rows and otherwise reads once, few, many or a size class.

TRBD2 | TRBJ2-7 | - | TRBV18 | TGTGCCAGCTCACCATCGTTTGTAGCGGGACCTTTCTACGAGCAGTACTTC | CASSPSFVAGPFYEQYF
TRBD1 | TRBJ2-2 | - | TRBV30 | TGTGCCTGGAGTGGGTCGACAGGGGGAGTTACCGGGGAGCTGTTTTTT | CAWSGSTGGVTGELFF
TRBD2 | TRBJ2-2 | - | TRBV7-9 | TGTGCCAGCGGAATAGCGGGAGCCGGGGAGCTGTTTTTT | CASGIAGAGELFF
- | TRBJ2-1 | - | TRBV27 | TGTGCCAGCAGTTTAAATCGGTACAATGAGCAGTTCTTC | CASSLNRYNEQFF
TRBD1 | TRBJ1-1 | few | TRBV27 | TGTGCCAGCAGCATGGGACAGATGAACACTGAAGCTTTCTTT | CASSMGQMNTEAFF
TRBD1 | TRBJ1-2 | few | TRBV6-6 | TGTGCCAGCAGCGACAGGGGTTCAGTGTATGGCTACACCTTC | CASSDRGSVYGYTF
- | TRBJ2-1 | - | TRBV7-9 | TGTTCCAGCAGCTTAAGTCAGAATGAGCAGTTCTTC | CSSSLSQNEQFF
TRBD1 | TRBJ1-6 | - | TRBV7-9 | TGTGCCAGCAGCTTGACAGGGGTTGCGTCACCCCTCCACTTT | CASSLTGVASPLHF
- | TRBJ2-1 | - | TRBV18 | TGTGCCAGCTCATCTGGGAGCGGAGACTCCTACAATGAGCAGTTCTTC | CASSSGSGDSYNEQFF
TRBD1 | TRBJ2-5 | - | TRBV5-4 | TGTGCCAGCAGCTTGGAAAAAGGGGGCTCGAAGACCCAGTACTTC | CASSLEKGGSKTQYF
- | TRBJ2-7 | - | TRBV11-1 | TGTGCCAGCAGCTTCACCGGAGGGGATGGCTCCTACGAGCAGTACTTC | CASSFTGGDGSYEQYF
TRBD1 | TRBJ2-7 | - | TRBV11-2 | TGTGCCAGCAGGAATCCCGGGACAGGCTACAATCCCTACGAGCAGTACTTC | CASRNPGTGYNPYEQYF
- | TRBJ2-4 | - | TRBV18 | TGTGCCAGCTCACCACCTTTTCCAGGGTCCGCCAAAAACATTCAGTACTTC | CASSPPFPGSAKNIQYF
- | TRBJ1-1 | few | TRBV25-1 | TGTGCCAGCAGTCTCGAGGTGGACACTGAAGCTTTCTTT | CASSLEVDTEAFF
- | TRBJ2-5 | few | TRBV6-5 | TGTGCCAGCAGTTACTCGTCCGGGTACCAAGAGACCCAGTACTTC | CASSYSSGYQETQYF
TRBD1 | TRBJ2-1 | once | TRBV5-4 | TGTGCCAGCAGCACATCCGGGACAGGGGGCCCCTACAATGAGCAGTTCTTC | CASSTSGTGGPYNEQFF
- | TRBJ2-1 | - | TRBV27 | TGTGCCAGCAGTCCGATGGGAGATGAGCAGTTCTTC | CASSPMGDEQFF
- | TRBJ2-3 | few | TRBV10-3 | TGTGCCATCAGTGGACAGGCCCAGGATACGCAGTATTTT | CAISGQAQDTQYF
- | TRBJ1-1 | few | TRBV21-1 | TGTGCCAGCAGCTTCCCCCTGGACAGTAACACTGAAGCTTTCTTT | CASSFPLDSNTEAFF
TRBD1 | TRBJ1-6 | - | TRBV5-1 | TGCGCCAGCAGCCTCAGGGGGGTAACGGGATCACCCCTCCACTTT | CASSLRGVTGSPLHF
TRBD2 | TRBJ2-1 | - | TRBV4-3 | TGCGCCAGCAGCCGCGATAGCGGGGGACGATACAATGAGCAGTTCTTC | CASSRDSGGRYNEQFF
- | TRBJ2-3 | - | TRBV27 | TGTGCCAGCAGTTTGGGCCTAGCCCCAGATACGCAGTATTTT | CASSLGLAPDTQYF
- | TRBJ2-2 | few | TRBV9 | TGTGCCAGCAGCGTAGCGGGAGTAACCGGGGAGCTGTTTTTT | CASSVAGVTGELFF
TRBD2 | TRBJ2-5 | once | TRBV19 | TGTGCCAGTAGTAAGATACTAGCGGGAGGGACCGAGACCCAGTACTTC | CASSKILAGGTETQYF
TRBD1 | TRBJ1-1 | - | TRBV6-6 | TGTGCCAGCAGTTCGGGGGACAGCTATAAAGCTTTCTTT | CASSSGDSYKAFF
TRBD2 | TRBJ2-7 | few | TRBV30 | TGTGCCTCGGTCTCGGGACTAGCGGGAGGCGAGCAGTACTTC | CASVSGLAGGEQYF
TRBD1 | TRBJ1-2 | - | TRBV18 | TGTGCCAGCTCACCGGCGGGACAGGTTAACTATGGCTACACCTTC | CASSPAGQVNYGYTF
- | TRBJ1-1 | - | TRBV5-4 | TGTGCCAGCAGCTTTGGGCCAACTGTAACTGAAGCTTTCTTT | CASSFGPTVTEAFF
TRBD1 | TRBJ1-2 | - | TRBV6-6 | TGTGCCAGCAGTTACTCGGGACAGGGCAGGGGCTACACCTTC | CASSYSGQGRGYTF
- | TRBJ1-2 | - | TRBV5-5 | TGTGCCAGCAGCTTGGAGGGGTATGGCTACACCTTC | CASSLEGYGYTF
- | TRBJ2-7 | - | TRBV7-2 | TGTGCCAGCAGCCTAGCTTATGAGGGAGACGAGCAGTACTTC | CASSLAYEGDEQYF
TRBD2 | TRBJ2-7 | - | TRBV5-1 | TGCGCCAGCAGCTCGCTGACTAGCGGCGCGGAGCAGTACTTC | CASSSLTSGAEQYF
- | TRBJ2-7 | - | TRBV28 | TGTGCCAGCTGTATTTCAGCGGGCCAGTCCTACGAGCAGTACTTC | CASCISAGQSYEQYF
- | TRBJ2-1 | - | TRBV13 | TGTGCCAGCAGCGCCGAGACAGTGGTGGGCAATGAGCAGTTCTTC | CASSAETVVGNEQFF
TRBD1 | TRBJ1-2 | - | TRBV9 | TGTGCCAGCAGCGTAGCCCCGACAGGGACCAACTATGGCTACACCTTC | CASSVAPTGTNYGYTF
TRBD1 | TRBJ1-2 | - | TRBV4-1 | TGCGCCAGCAGCCAAGATTCGGTATTTGGGGACAGGTTCTATGGCTACACCTTC | CASSQDSVFGDRFYGYTF
TRBD1 | TRBJ2-7 | - | TRBV4-3 | TGCGCCAGCAGCCAGGGACAGGGGACCGAGCAGTACTTC | CASSQGQGTEQYF
- | TRBJ1-5 | - | TRBV28 | TGTGCCAGCAAAGTACCCGGGGATCAGCCCCAGCATTTT | CASKVPGDQPQHF
- | TRBJ2-4 | - | TRBV29-1 | TGCAGCGTTGCACCCCAGGGGTTCGTGGCCAAAAACATTCAGTACTTC | CSVAPQGFVAKNIQYF
- | TRBJ1-5 | - | TRBV30 | TGTGCCTGGAGTGCCCGGGGGCCCCAGCATTTT | CAWSARGPQHF
TRBD1 | TRBJ1-4 | - | TRBV7-9 | TGTGCCAGCAGGTCGGGACAGGGGGTGAAACTGTTTTTT | CASRSGQGVKLFF
- | TRBJ2-7 | few | TRBV21-1 | TGTGCCAGCACCGCTCCGGACAGGATCTCCTACGAGCAGTACTTC | CASTAPDRISYEQYF
TRBD2 | TRBJ2-1 | - | TRBV7-9 | TGTGCCAGCAGCCCGCAACTAGCGAATGAGCAGTTCTTC | CASSPQLANEQFF
- | TRBJ1-1 | few | TRBV5-4 | TGTGCCAGCAGTCCGGGCGGGAAGTCCGGCGGTACTGAAGCTTTCTTT | CASSPGGKSGGTEAFF
TRBD2 | TRBJ2-2 | few | TRBV15 | TGTGCCACCAGCAGAGTGGTACTAGCGGGGGACACCGGGGAGCTGTTTTTT | CATSRVVLAGDTGELFF
- | TRBJ2-7 | few | TRBV11-2 | TGTGCCAGCAGCTTGGAGGTTAATTATGCCTACGAGCAGTACTTC | CASSLEVNYAYEQYF
- | TRBJ2-3 | - | TRBV14 | TGTGCCAGCAGCCAAGGCGTGGCAGGGATAAATACGCAGTATTTT | CASSQGVAGINTQYF
TRBD2 | TRBJ2-7 | many | TRBV7-6 | TGTGCCAGCAGCTTAGCTAGCGGGAACTCCTACGAGCAGTACTTC | CASSLASGNSYEQYF